The present T cell receptor (beta chain) was sequenced within a study of blood T cell repertoires in COVID-19. The germline V and J ends were trimmed by 0 bases and 5 bases, with 12 bases remaining between them. The CDR3 runs to 15 residues. Per germline, CDR1 MGHRA and CDR2 YSYEKL. Two negative PCRs, clearance, or symptom resolution had been documented for recovered Cohort 3 donors. Data came from immunoSEQ multiplex PCR; TCRdb stores just in-frame clones and leaves some out. The sample lists roughly 360,000 clones, roughly 86% occurring once. The chain is built from TRBV4-1 and TRBJ2-3; D is possibly TRBD1 (5 bases). The TCR was taken from a man aged 30 to 39 who had recovered from COVID-19. Sequenced sample: PBMCs or T cells enriched from blood (not recorded which). CDR3: CASSQDRPGKDTQYF. CDR3 bases: TGCGCCAGCAGCCAAGATAGGCCAGGGAAAGATACGCAGTATTTT.